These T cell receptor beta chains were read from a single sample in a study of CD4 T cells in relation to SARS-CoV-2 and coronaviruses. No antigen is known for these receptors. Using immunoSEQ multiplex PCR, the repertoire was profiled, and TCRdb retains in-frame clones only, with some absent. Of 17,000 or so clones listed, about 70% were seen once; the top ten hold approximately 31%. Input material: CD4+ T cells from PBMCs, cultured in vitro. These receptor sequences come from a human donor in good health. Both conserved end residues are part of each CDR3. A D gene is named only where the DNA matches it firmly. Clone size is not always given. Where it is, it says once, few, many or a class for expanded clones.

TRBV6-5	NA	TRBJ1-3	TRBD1	TGTGCCACCGGGACAGGGTGGAACACCATATATTTT	CATGTGWNTIYF
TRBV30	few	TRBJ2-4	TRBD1	TGTGCCTGTGACCAGGGGGCTGTCAAAAACATTCAGTACTTC	CACDQGAVKNIQYF
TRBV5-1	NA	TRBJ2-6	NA	TGCGCCAGCAGCTTCTTCGTGCCCGGCGGCGATGGGGCCAACGTCCTGACTTTC	CASSFFVPGGDGANVLTF
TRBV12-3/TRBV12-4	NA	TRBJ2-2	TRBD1	TGTGCCAGCAGTTTACAGGGGGCCGGGGAGCTGTTTTTT	CASSLQGAGELFF
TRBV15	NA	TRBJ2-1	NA	TGTGCCACCAGCAGATCATTAATCAATGAGCAGTTCTTC	CATSRSLINEQFF
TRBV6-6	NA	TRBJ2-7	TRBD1	TGTGCCAGCGGTAGACGGGACAGGGGGATCCACGAGCAGTACTTC	CASGRRDRGIHEQYF
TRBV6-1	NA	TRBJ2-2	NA	TGTGCCAGCAGTGAGAAAAGGGCGAACACCGGGGAGCTGTTTTTT	CASSEKRANTGELFF
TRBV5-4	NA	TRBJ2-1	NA	TGTGCCAGCAGCCCAGCCGGGACTGGCTACAATGAGCAGTTCTTC	CASSPAGTGYNEQFF
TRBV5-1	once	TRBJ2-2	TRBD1	TGCGCCAGCAGCCTAGAGGGACAGGGGGCTAGGGAGCTGTTTTTT	CASSLEGQGARELFF
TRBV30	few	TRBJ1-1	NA	TGTGCCTGGAGTGTAGGCCTGGGCACTGAAGCTTTCTTT	CAWSVGLGTEAFF
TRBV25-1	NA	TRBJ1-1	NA	TGTGCCAGCAGTACCTCGGACAGAATGAACACTGAAGCTTTCTTT	CASSTSDRMNTEAFF
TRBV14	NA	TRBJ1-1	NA	TGTGCCAGCAGCCCGACCGAGGCGCCGCGACCGAACACTGAAGCTTTCTTT	CASSPTEAPRPNTEAFF
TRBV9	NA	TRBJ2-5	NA	TGTGCCAGCAGCCCTCGGTTCAGCGGAGAGACCCAGTACTTC	CASSPRFSGETQYF
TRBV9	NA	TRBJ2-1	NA	TGTGCCAGCAGCAACACGGGACCCCGGTTCTTC	CASSNTGPRFF
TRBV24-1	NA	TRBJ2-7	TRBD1	TGTGCCACCAGTGCGGACAGGGGTTCCTACGAGCAGTACTTC	CATSADRGSYEQYF
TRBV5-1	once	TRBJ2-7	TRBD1	TGCGCCAGCAGCTTCCAAGGGGGCTCCTCCTACGAGCAGTACTTC	CASSFQGGSSYEQYF
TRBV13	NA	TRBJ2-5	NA	TGTGCCAGCAGCTTAACAAGACAAGAGACCCAGTACTTC	CASSLTRQETQYF
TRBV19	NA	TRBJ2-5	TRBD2	TGTGCCAGTAGTCCCTGGACTAGCGTGGAGGAGACCCAGTACTTC	CASSPWTSVEETQYF
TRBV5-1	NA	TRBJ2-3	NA	TGCGCCAGCAGCTCCGCTGTAGAGACAGATACGCAGTATTTT	CASSSAVETDTQYF
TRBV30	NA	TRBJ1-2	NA	TGTGCCTGGAGCGACCCCAGGGGACTACGGGGCTACACCTTC	CAWSDPRGLRGYTF
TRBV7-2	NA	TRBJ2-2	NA	TGTGCCAGCAGCTTACCAGCATACACCGGGGAGCTGTTTTTT	CASSLPAYTGELFF
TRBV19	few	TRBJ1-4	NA	TGTGCCAGTTCCGAGGGGATTAATGAAAAACTGTTTTTT	CASSEGINEKLFF
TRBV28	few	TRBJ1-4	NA	TGTGCCGGGAGGCCTACAGGGCACAGTGAAAAACTGTTTTTT	CAGRPTGHSEKLFF
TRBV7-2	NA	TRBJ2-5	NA	TGTGCCAGCAGCCCAGGTGGTACTACGGAGACCCAGTACTTC	CASSPGGTTETQYF
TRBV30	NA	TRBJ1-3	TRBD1	TGTGCCTGGAAAACAGGGGTACACTCTGGAAACACCATATATTTT	CAWKTGVHSGNTIYF
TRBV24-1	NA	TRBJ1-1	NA	TGTGCCACCAGTGACTCGAAGGGGGGGAACACTGAAGCTTTCTTT	CATSDSKGGNTEAFF
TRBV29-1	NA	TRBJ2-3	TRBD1	TGCAGCGTGGAACAGGGGACGGGAGATACGCAGTATTTT	CSVEQGTGDTQYF
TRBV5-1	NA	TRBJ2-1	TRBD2	TGCGCCAGCAGCAAAGGACTAGCGGCAACCTACAATGAGCAGTTCTTC	CASSKGLAATYNEQFF
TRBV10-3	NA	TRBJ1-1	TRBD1	TGTGCCATCAGTTCCGGGACAGGGGGGGCGAACACTGAAGCTTTCTTT	CAISSGTGGANTEAFF
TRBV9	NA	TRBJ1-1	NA	TGTGCCAGCAGCGTAGGCCAGGGGAACACTGAAGCTTTCTTT	CASSVGQGNTEAFF
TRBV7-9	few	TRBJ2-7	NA	TGTGCCACCTCGCTAACGGCCTACGAGCAGTACTTC	CATSLTAYEQYF
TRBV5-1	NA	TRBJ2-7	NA	TGCGCCAGCAGCTTTTATTCCGGACAATCTCCCTACGAGCAGTACTTC	CASSFYSGQSPYEQYF
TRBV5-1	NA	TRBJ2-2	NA	TGCGCCAGCAGCTTCCTCGACTGGAACACCGGGGAGCTGTTTTTT	CASSFLDWNTGELFF
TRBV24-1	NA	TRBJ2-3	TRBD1	TGTGCCACCAGTGATTTGGGACAGGGGGGGGCAGATACGCAGTATTTT	CATSDLGQGGADTQYF
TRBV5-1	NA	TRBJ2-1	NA	TGCGCCAGCAGCTTGGTTACGGGAGACTACAATGAGCAGTTCTTC	CASSLVTGDYNEQFF
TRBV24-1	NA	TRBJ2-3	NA	TGTGCCACCAGTGACGCTTATAGCACAGATACGCAGTATTTT	CATSDAYSTDTQYF
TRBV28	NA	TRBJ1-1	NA	TGTGCCAGCAGTAGCGGGGACACTGAAGCTTTCTTT	CASSSGDTEAFF
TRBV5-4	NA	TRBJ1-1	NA	TGTGCCAGCAGCTTCCCCTTTATGGGGACGAACACTGAAGCTTTCTTT	CASSFPFMGTNTEAFF
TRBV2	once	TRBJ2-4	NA	TGTGCCAGCACTTACAGCCCTCCGATTCAGTACTTC	CASTYSPPIQYF
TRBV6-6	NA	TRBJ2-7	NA	TGTGCCAGCAGTTATGAAGGTAACTACGAGCAGTACTTC	CASSYEGNYEQYF
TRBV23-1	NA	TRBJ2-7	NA	TGCGCCAGCAGTCAATGGAACAGGGAGTACCCCCCCAGCTCCTACGAGCAGTACTTC	CASSQWNREYPPSSYEQYF
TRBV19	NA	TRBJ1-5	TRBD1	TGTGCCAGTAGTACGAACAGGGGTATGAGCAATCAGCCCCAGCATTTT	CASSTNRGMSNQPQHF
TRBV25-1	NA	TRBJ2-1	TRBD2	TGTGCCAGCAGTACTACTAGCGGGAGGTACAATGAGCAGTTCTTC	CASSTTSGRYNEQFF
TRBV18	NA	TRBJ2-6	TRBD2	TGTGCCAGCTCCTTCGGGGGGGCTAAAAAAGAGGCCAACGTCCTGACTTTC	CASSFGGAKKEANVLTF
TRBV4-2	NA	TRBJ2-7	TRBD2	TGTGCCAGCAGCCATGGACTAGCGGACTCCTACGAGCAGTACTTC	CASSHGLADSYEQYF
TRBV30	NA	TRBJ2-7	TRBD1	TGTGCCTGGATGGACAGGCGGCTTAAGTACGAGCAGTACTTC	CAWMDRRLKYEQYF
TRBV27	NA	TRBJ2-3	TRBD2	TGTGCCAGCAGTTTAGCGGGAGTGGGTGTGGATACGCAGTATTTT	CASSLAGVGVDTQYF
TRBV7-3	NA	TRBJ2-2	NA	TGTGCCAGCAGCTTATCTGGGTCCTTTCCCGGGGAGCTGTTTTTT	CASSLSGSFPGELFF
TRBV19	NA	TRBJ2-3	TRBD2	TGTGCCAGTAGCCAAAGTCAGTTGACTAGCGGAGGTTTCCCAGATACGCAGTATTTT	CASSQSQLTSGGFPDTQYF
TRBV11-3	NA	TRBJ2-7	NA	TGTGCCAGCAGCTCAGGACAGTCCTACGAGCAGTACTTC	CASSSGQSYEQYF
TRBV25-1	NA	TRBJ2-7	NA	TGTGCCAGCAGTGAGCGAAGGGCTCCCTACGAGCAGTACTTC	CASSERRAPYEQYF
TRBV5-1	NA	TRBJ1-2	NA	TGCGCCAGCAGCTCCCTCATCGACGGGAACTATGGCTACACCTTC	CASSSLIDGNYGYTF
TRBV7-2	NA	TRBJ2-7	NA	TGTGCCAGCAGCTCACTGCCGCCCGGGACTCGCTCCTACGAGCAGTACTTC	CASSSLPPGTRSYEQYF
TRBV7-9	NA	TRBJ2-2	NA	TGTGCCAGCAGACCCTACACGGGAACCGGGGAGCTGTTTTTT	CASRPYTGTGELFF
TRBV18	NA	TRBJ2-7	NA	TGTGCCAGCACCGCGACAGGCGAAGGGGGTTACGAGCAGTACTTC	CASTATGEGGYEQYF
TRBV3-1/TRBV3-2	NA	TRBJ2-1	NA	TGTGCCAGCAGCCGGGGGACGGGGTCCAATGAGCAGTTCTTC	CASSRGTGSNEQFF